These 11 T cell receptor beta chains share one sample of origin, sequenced in a study of blood T cell repertoires in COVID-19. Data came from immunoSEQ multiplex PCR; TCRdb stores just in-frame clones and leaves some out. This repertoire shows 75,000 to 100,000 clones, more than 75% found once; its top ten account for 6.5% to 8.5%. Sequenced material: peripheral blood. The receptor set was obtained from a man over 45 with active or convalescent COVID-19.

This rearrangement joins TRBV11-2 to TRBJ1-3, with a weak D call TRBD1 (5 bases). V was shortened by 5 bases and J by 4 bases, with 15 bases between the two germline ends. This CDR3 region has 15 residues. The V gene's germline CDR1 is SGHAT and CDR2 FQNNGV. In nucleotides, the CDR3 is TGTGCCAGCAGCCCTCAGGGCGGAGGGGGAAACACCATATATTTT. Translation: CASSPQGGGGNTIYF.

The DNA of the CDR3 is TGTGCCAGCAAGGGACTCAGCTCTGGGGCCAACGTCCTGACTTTC. Its translation: CASKGLSSGANVLTF. The chain joins TRBV2 to TRBJ2-6; possibly TRBD2 for D (6 bases). The V gene lost 7 bases and the J gene lost 0 bases, with 10 bases spanning the gap. The CDR3 loop spans 15 amino acids. Germline CDR1 reads SNHLY; CDR2 reads FYNNEI.

V gene TRBV2 combines with J gene TRBJ1-5; 7 nucleotides match TRBD1. Germline values: CDR1 SNHLY, CDR2 FYNNEI. The CDR3 sequence is 13 residues long. V trimming: 6 bases; J trimming: 7 bases; junction bases outside the gene matches: 6. The CDR3 sequence: CASSGDRVQPQHF. The CDR3 coding sequence is TGTGCCAGCAGCGGAGACAGGGTACAGCCCCAGCATTTT. Supplemented by reference TRBV2 and TRBJ1-5, the full variable domain reads EPEVTQTPSHQVTQMGQEVILRCVPISNHLYFYWYRQILGQKVEFLVSFYNNEISEKSEIFDDQFSVERPDGSNFTLKIRSTKLEDSAMYFCASSGDRVQPQHFGDGTRLSIL.

This chain links TRBV4-3 with TRBJ2-7; 10 bases fit TRBD2. Germline loops: CDR1 LGHNA, CDR2 YSLEER. The CDR3 has 15 amino acids. V lost 0 bases, J lost 7 bases, and 6 bases stayed unmatched. CDR3 loop: CASSQEKRGGFEQYF. The CDR3, as DNA: TGCGCCAGCAGCCAAGAAAAGCGGGGGGGCTTTGAGCAGTACTTC.

V is TRBV5-1 and J is TRBJ2-7, with 7 bases aligning to TRBD1. CDR3 size: 15 residues. V was clipped by 4 bases and J by 2 bases; unmatched bases: 9. CDR1 and CDR2 from the germline V gene are SGHRS and YFSETQ. The CDR3 here is CASSLSTGLPYEQYF. In nucleotides, the CDR3 is TGCGCCAGCAGCCTCTCGACAGGGCTCCCCTACGAGCAGTACTTC.

The genes are TRBV5-4 and TRBJ2-1; 9 bases line up with TRBD1. The CDR3 length is 16 residues. CDR1 and CDR2 (germline): SGHNT, YYREEE (reference sequence). With V trimmed by 3 bases and J by 6 bases, 10 bases remained unmatched. CDR3 sequence: CASSSPPGQGSNEQFF. CDR3 nucleotides: TGTGCCAGCAGCTCGCCTCCGGGACAGGGTAGCAATGAGCAGTTCTTC.

The sample holds a few counts of this clone. The chain couples TRBV9 to TRBJ2-2; D may be TRBD1 (5 bases). Germline V lookup: CDR1 SGDLS, CDR2 YYNGEE. The CDR3 is 15 residues long. V was clipped by 0 bases and J by 0 bases, with 6 bases between them. CDR3 bases: TGTGCCAGCAGCGTAGCGACAGCGAACACCGGGGAGCTGTTTTTT. Translated, it gives CASSVATANTGELFF.

The CDR3: CASSNGIDTQYF. The CDR3 bases are TGTGCCAGCAGTAACGGGATAGATACGCAGTATTTT. The V gene is TRBV6-2 or TRBV6-3, the J gene TRBJ2-3; perhaps TRBD2 as D (5 bases). The CDR3 extends over 12 amino acids. V was pared by 5 bases and J by 5 bases, with 8 bases between. Germline-derived CDR1 and CDR2 are MNHEY and SVGEGT.

The chain recombines TRBV6-5 with TRBJ2-5, with 10 bases identical to TRBD2. Germline V gene lookup returns CDR1 MNHEY and CDR2 SVGAGI. With V trimmed by 7 bases and J by 2 bases, 4 bases remained unmatched. The CDR3 contains 14 residues. The CDR3 DNA follows: TGTGCCAGCAAGCAACTAGCGGGGCAAGAGACCCAGTACTTC. Encoded protein: CASKQLAGQETQYF.

This rearrangement joins TRBV6-5 to TRBJ2-5; 7 positions agree with TRBD1. V shed 6 bases, J shed 0 bases, and the junction held 7 bases outside the gene matches. CDR3 length: 15 residues. Germline V gene lookup returns CDR1 MNHEY and CDR2 SVGAGI. The CDR3 region has the DNA TGTGCCAGCAGGGTTACAGGGGTCTACCAAGAGACCCAGTACTTC. Amino acid sequence: CASRVTGVYQETQYF.

CDR3 bases: TGTGCCACCAGTGATACAGGGGCGGGCTCCTACGAGCAGTACTTC. Translating it yields CATSDTGAGSYEQYF. The rearrangement uses TRBV24-1 and TRBJ2-7; 7 bases agree with TRBD1. The CDR3 has 15 residues. The germline V gene has CDR1 KGHDR and CDR2 SFDVKD. Unmatched junction bases numbered 4, after V lost 3 bases and J lost 0 bases.